A selection of T cell receptor beta chains follows, all from one sample in a study of T-cell memory formation after mild COVID-19. From the 5' RACE reads, TCRdb called clonotypes with MiXCR, one entry per CDR3 protein. This sample carries more than 300,000 distinct CDR3 sequences, under 25% of them seen once, and the ten largest clones take around 20%. The sequencing input was PBMCs or a T cell subset sorted from them (not recorded which). The receptors shown here come from a man aged 18-30 years who had mild COVID-19 (a few samples of this study predate the infection). Cell type and time point are not known. Each CDR3 is given with its conserved first and last residue. Each record gives: D gene, V gene, J gene, clone size, CDR3 DNA, CDR3 protein. A D gene is named only where the DNA matches it firmly. For some rows the clone size is stated as once, few or many, or as a class when expanded; others skip it.

D gene: TRBD1
V gene: TRBV28
J gene: TRBJ1-1
clone size: -
CDR3 DNA: TGTGCCAGTAGGGGGACAGTCCAGAACACTGAAGCTTTCTTT
CDR3 protein: CASRGTVQNTEAFF

D gene: TRBD2
V gene: TRBV7-3
J gene: TRBJ2-1
clone size: few
CDR3 DNA: TGTGCCAGCAGCTCCTCCGGGACTAGCGGGGGGGGTGAGCAGTTCTTC
CDR3 protein: CASSSSGTSGGGEQFF

D gene: TRBD1
V gene: TRBV4-1
J gene: TRBJ1-5
clone size: few
CDR3 DNA: TGCGCCAGCAGCCTTGGGGACAGGGGTTTTCAGCCCCAGCATTTT
CDR3 protein: CASSLGDRGFQPQHF

D gene: -
V gene: TRBV4-1
J gene: TRBJ2-7
clone size: -
CDR3 DNA: TGCGCCAGCAGCCACCCCGACAGCGCGTTACAGTACTTC
CDR3 protein: CASSHPDSALQYF

D gene: -
V gene: TRBV5-1
J gene: TRBJ1-1
clone size: few
CDR3 DNA: TGCGCCAGCGCAATGGGAGGAATGAACACTGAAGCTTTCTTT
CDR3 protein: CASAMGGMNTEAFF

D gene: -
V gene: TRBV18
J gene: TRBJ1-2
clone size: -
CDR3 DNA: TGTGCCAGCTCACCCTTCGAGAGGGGGGGCAACGGCTACACCTTC
CDR3 protein: CASSPFERGGNGYTF

D gene: -
V gene: TRBV7-9
J gene: TRBJ1-4
clone size: -
CDR3 DNA: TGTGCCAGCAGGAGGGACGGAGCAACTAATGAAAAACTGTTTTTT
CDR3 protein: CASRRDGATNEKLFF

D gene: TRBD1
V gene: TRBV5-1
J gene: TRBJ2-1
clone size: -
CDR3 DNA: TGCGCCAGCGGAGGGACAGGGAGGACTAATGAGCAGTTCTTC
CDR3 protein: CASGGTGRTNEQFF

D gene: -
V gene: TRBV20-1
J gene: TRBJ1-1
clone size: -
CDR3 DNA: TGCAGTGCTAGAGAGCCCCCGGGAAACACTGAAGCTTTCTTT
CDR3 protein: CSAREPPGNTEAFF

D gene: TRBD2
V gene: TRBV4-2
J gene: TRBJ2-1
clone size: few
CDR3 DNA: TGTGCCAGCAGCCAAGGGCTAGCGGGGGGCCTCTCGGATGAGCAGTTCTTC
CDR3 protein: CASSQGLAGGLSDEQFF

D gene: -
V gene: TRBV2
J gene: TRBJ1-6
clone size: -
CDR3 DNA: TGTGCCAGCGAGGGGTATTCACCCCTCCACTTT
CDR3 protein: CASEGYSPLHF

D gene: TRBD2
V gene: TRBV7-2
J gene: TRBJ2-4
clone size: -
CDR3 DNA: TGTGCCAGCAGCTTAGCTCCCAGCGGGGGAAACATTCAGTACTTC
CDR3 protein: CASSLAPSGGNIQYF

D gene: -
V gene: TRBV5-1
J gene: TRBJ2-5
clone size: many
CDR3 DNA: TGCGCCAGCAGCTTGAGACCGTACCAAGAGACCCAGTACTTC
CDR3 protein: CASSLRPYQETQYF

D gene: -
V gene: TRBV5-1
J gene: TRBJ2-3
clone size: few
CDR3 DNA: TGCGCCAGCAGCTTGGAGATCCGGGGGCCGGGAGATACGCAGTATTTT
CDR3 protein: CASSLEIRGPGDTQYF

D gene: -
V gene: TRBV29-1
J gene: TRBJ2-3
clone size: few
CDR3 DNA: TGCAGCGTTGAAAGGAACAGGGTGGGAGATACGCAGTATTTT
CDR3 protein: CSVERNRVGDTQYF

D gene: TRBD2
V gene: TRBV4-2
J gene: TRBJ2-7
clone size: -
CDR3 DNA: TGTGCCAGCAGCCGCCTAAGCGGGGGGCCCCCCGAGCAGTACTTC
CDR3 protein: CASSRLSGGPPEQYF

D gene: -
V gene: TRBV5-1
J gene: TRBJ2-1
clone size: few
CDR3 DNA: TGCGCCAGCAGCTTGGGCCGGGCCCCTTACAATGAGCAGTTCTTC
CDR3 protein: CASSLGRAPYNEQFF

D gene: TRBD1
V gene: TRBV5-1
J gene: TRBJ2-2
clone size: few
CDR3 DNA: TGCGCCAGCAGTCCCGTCGTGGGACAGGGCAACACCGGGGAGCTGTTTTTT
CDR3 protein: CASSPVVGQGNTGELFF

D gene: TRBD1
V gene: TRBV11-3
J gene: TRBJ2-3
clone size: -
CDR3 DNA: TGTGCCAGCAGCTCGGGACAGCCCACAGATACGCAGTATTTT
CDR3 protein: CASSSGQPTDTQYF

D gene: -
V gene: TRBV6-5
J gene: TRBJ2-3
clone size: few
CDR3 DNA: TGTGCCAGCAGTTACAGGTCCGGCACAGATACGCAGTATTTT
CDR3 protein: CASSYRSGTDTQYF

D gene: -
V gene: TRBV5-5
J gene: TRBJ1-2
clone size: once
CDR3 DNA: TGTGCCAGCAGCTTTGGCCTGGGGAGGGTCTATGGCTACACCTTC
CDR3 protein: CASSFGLGRVYGYTF

D gene: -
V gene: TRBV27
J gene: TRBJ1-2
clone size: few
CDR3 DNA: TGTGCCAGCAGTCCGACTGGCAGCCACTATGGCTACACCTTC
CDR3 protein: CASSPTGSHYGYTF

D gene: TRBD2
V gene: TRBV5-5
J gene: TRBJ2-1
clone size: few
CDR3 DNA: TGTGCCAGCAGCCCTAGCGGGGGCCTTTCCTACAATGAGCAGTTCTTC
CDR3 protein: CASSPSGGLSYNEQFF

D gene: -
V gene: TRBV11-2
J gene: TRBJ1-4
clone size: many
CDR3 DNA: TGTGCCAGCAGCTTAGCAGGCAGAAAAGATGAAAAACTGTTTTTT
CDR3 protein: CASSLAGRKDEKLFF

D gene: -
V gene: TRBV12-5
J gene: TRBJ2-2
clone size: -
CDR3 DNA: TGTGCTAGTGGTTTGACGCCGAAAGTGGGGAACGGGGAGCTGTTTTTT
CDR3 protein: CASGLTPKVGNGELFF

D gene: -
V gene: TRBV10-3
J gene: TRBJ2-1
clone size: many
CDR3 DNA: TGTGCCATCCGACGGTTAGGGTCCTACAATGAGCAGTTCTTC
CDR3 protein: CAIRRLGSYNEQFF

D gene: -
V gene: TRBV4-1
J gene: TRBJ2-7
clone size: -
CDR3 DNA: TGCGCCAGCAGCCGAGCCACGGGGGACAAAAGCTACGAGCAGTACTTC
CDR3 protein: CASSRATGDKSYEQYF

D gene: -
V gene: TRBV6-1
J gene: TRBJ1-5
clone size: -
CDR3 DNA: TGTGCCAGCAGCGGATGGGGTAGCGAATCTCAGCCCCAGCATTTT
CDR3 protein: CASSGWGSESQPQHF

D gene: TRBD1
V gene: TRBV9
J gene: TRBJ2-3
clone size: -
CDR3 DNA: TGTGCCAGCAGCGTAGGGGGGACAGGGCGTGATACGCAGTATTTT
CDR3 protein: CASSVGGTGRDTQYF

D gene: -
V gene: TRBV7-9
J gene: TRBJ1-1
clone size: -
CDR3 DNA: TGTGCCAGCAGAGGTCTGAACACTGAAGCTTTCTTT
CDR3 protein: CASRGLNTEAFF

D gene: TRBD1
V gene: TRBV7-9
J gene: TRBJ1-2
clone size: few
CDR3 DNA: TGTGCCAGCAGCTCAGGACAGGGGTCGTATGGCTACACCTTC
CDR3 protein: CASSSGQGSYGYTF

D gene: TRBD1
V gene: TRBV6-1
J gene: TRBJ1-6
clone size: -
CDR3 DNA: TGTGCCAGCAGTGGGACAGGGGGCAAGAATTCACCCCTCCACTTT
CDR3 protein: CASSGTGGKNSPLHF

D gene: -
V gene: TRBV4-2
J gene: TRBJ2-4
clone size: -
CDR3 DNA: TGTGCCAGCAGCCAATGGGGGCCTTACAAAAACATTCAGTACTTC
CDR3 protein: CASSQWGPYKNIQYF

D gene: TRBD2
V gene: TRBV20-1
J gene: TRBJ2-5
clone size: -
CDR3 DNA: TGCAGTGCCACCGAGCGGGGGACCATTAAAGAGACCCAGTACTTC
CDR3 protein: CSATERGTIKETQYF

D gene: -
V gene: TRBV7-2
J gene: TRBJ1-6
clone size: few
CDR3 DNA: TGTGCCAGCAGCACCCACAGGTCCCCCCTCCACTTT
CDR3 protein: CASSTHRSPLHF

D gene: -
V gene: TRBV6-5
J gene: TRBJ1-2
clone size: -
CDR3 DNA: TGTGACAGCAGTTACTCGATCCTGGGGGATACTTATGGCTACACCTTC
CDR3 protein: CDSSYSILGDTYGYTF